A selection of T cell receptor beta chains follows, all from one sample in a study of blood T cell repertoires in COVID-19. Sequencing used immunoSEQ multiplex PCR; TCRdb keeps in-frame clones, though not all of them. The top ten clones hold over 0.3% of a sample with 40,000 to 55,000 clones, around nine tenths of them seen once. The sample comprised peripheral blood. The receptors were sampled from a man in his fifties with COVID-19, enrolled during active disease. The CDR3 runs from the conserved cysteine through the conserved F or W. Each record gives: D gene, J gene, V gene, clone size, CDR3 protein, CDR3 DNA. D genes are given only for firm matches. Clone size is shown for a subset of rows, as once, few, many or a class of expanded clone.

D gene: TRBD1; J gene: TRBJ2-7; V gene: TRBV5-1; clone size: -; CDR3 protein: CASSFRDRDYEQYF; CDR3 DNA: TGCGCCAGCAGCTTTCGGGACAGGGATTACGAGCAGTACTTC
D gene: -; J gene: TRBJ1-6; V gene: TRBV18; clone size: -; CDR3 protein: CASSPLPREGSPLHF; CDR3 DNA: TGTGCCAGCTCACCGTTGCCCAGGGAAGGATCACCCCTCCACTTT
D gene: TRBD1; J gene: TRBJ2-1; V gene: TRBV29-1; clone size: -; CDR3 protein: CSVHRGSLNEQFF; CDR3 DNA: TGCAGCGTGCACAGGGGGAGCCTTAATGAGCAGTTCTTC
D gene: TRBD2; J gene: TRBJ2-1; V gene: TRBV14; clone size: -; CDR3 protein: CASSPTPPGGKNEQFF; CDR3 DNA: TGTGCCAGCAGTCCTACCCCCCCGGGAGGGAAGAATGAGCAGTTCTTC
D gene: -; J gene: TRBJ1-1; V gene: TRBV30; clone size: -; CDR3 protein: CAWMSARLFGMNTEAFF; CDR3 DNA: TGTGCCTGGATGTCAGCTAGGTTATTCGGAATGAACACTGAAGCTTTCTTT
D gene: TRBD1; J gene: TRBJ1-4; V gene: TRBV6-5; clone size: -; CDR3 protein: CASSFSTGTGGEKLFF; CDR3 DNA: TGTGCCAGCAGTTTCTCGACCGGGACAGGGGGTGAAAAACTGTTTTTT
D gene: TRBD2; J gene: TRBJ2-7; V gene: TRBV2; clone size: once; CDR3 protein: CASSTSGTSGIYEQYF; CDR3 DNA: TGTGCCAGCAGTACCTCTGGGACTAGCGGGATCTACGAGCAGTACTTC
D gene: -; J gene: TRBJ1-2; V gene: TRBV4-3; clone size: -; CDR3 protein: CASSQEGGYTF; CDR3 DNA: TGCGCCAGCAGCCAGGAGGGTGGCTACACCTTC
D gene: -; J gene: TRBJ2-1; V gene: TRBV7-2; clone size: -; CDR3 protein: CASSFSGSPYNEQFF; CDR3 DNA: TGTGCCAGCAGCTTTTCCGGGAGTCCCTACAATGAGCAGTTCTTC
D gene: TRBD1; J gene: TRBJ2-3; V gene: TRBV7-2; clone size: -; CDR3 protein: CASRTGQAQYF; CDR3 DNA: TGTGCCAGCAGGACCGGACAGGCGCAGTATTTT
D gene: -; J gene: TRBJ1-6; V gene: TRBV2; clone size: -; CDR3 protein: CASNIDTDSPLHF; CDR3 DNA: TGTGCCAGCAACATCGACACGGATTCACCCCTCCACTTT
D gene: TRBD2; J gene: TRBJ2-1; V gene: TRBV7-7; clone size: -; CDR3 protein: CASSPGGRDYYNEQFF; CDR3 DNA: TGTGCTAGCAGCCCCGGAGGACGGGACTATTACAATGAGCAGTTCTTC
D gene: -; J gene: TRBJ2-1; V gene: TRBV4-1; clone size: -; CDR3 protein: CASSRGLTTVEQFF; CDR3 DNA: TGCGCCAGCAGCCGCGGGCTCACAACAGTTGAGCAGTTCTTC
D gene: TRBD2; J gene: TRBJ2-5; V gene: TRBV3-1/TRBV3-2; clone size: -; CDR3 protein: CASSQVSSGRGKETQYF; CDR3 DNA: TGTGCCAGCAGCCAAGTGAGTAGCGGGAGAGGGAAAGAGACCCAGTACTTC
D gene: -; J gene: TRBJ1-4; V gene: TRBV28; clone size: -; CDR3 protein: CASRFAAGSQSKKLFF; CDR3 DNA: TGTGCCAGCAGATTCGCCGCCGGGTCCCAGTCGAAAAAACTGTTTTTT
D gene: TRBD2; J gene: TRBJ2-7; V gene: TRBV12-5; clone size: once; CDR3 protein: CASGSGRGGEQYF; CDR3 DNA: TGTGCTAGTGGCTCCGGGAGGGGTGGGGAGCAGTACTTC
D gene: TRBD2; J gene: TRBJ2-2; V gene: TRBV14; clone size: -; CDR3 protein: CASRGGRPTGELFF; CDR3 DNA: TGTGCCAGCAGGGGCGGGAGGCCCACCGGGGAGCTGTTTTTT
D gene: -; J gene: TRBJ2-3; V gene: TRBV11-3; clone size: -; CDR3 protein: CASSYETPDTQYF; CDR3 DNA: TGTGCCAGCAGCTATGAAACTCCAGATACGCAGTATTTT
D gene: TRBD1; J gene: TRBJ1-1; V gene: TRBV5-6; clone size: -; CDR3 protein: CASSGTQGWVNTEAFF; CDR3 DNA: TGTGCCAGCAGCGGAACACAGGGGTGGGTGAACACTGAAGCTTTCTTT
D gene: TRBD1; J gene: TRBJ2-5; V gene: TRBV19; clone size: -; CDR3 protein: CASSPDRVGETQYF; CDR3 DNA: TGTGCCAGTAGCCCGGACAGGGTGGGAGAGACCCAGTACTTC
D gene: TRBD1; J gene: TRBJ2-7; V gene: TRBV12-5; clone size: -; CDR3 protein: CASGLVGAGQGFYEQYF; CDR3 DNA: TGTGCTAGTGGCTTGGTAGGGGCGGGACAGGGATTCTACGAGCAGTACTTC
D gene: -; J gene: TRBJ2-7; V gene: TRBV27; clone size: -; CDR3 protein: CASRQGLPYEQYF; CDR3 DNA: TGTGCCAGCAGACAAGGACTCCCCTACGAGCAGTACTTC
D gene: -; J gene: TRBJ2-7; V gene: TRBV18; clone size: -; CDR3 protein: CASSPSGDLYEQYF; CDR3 DNA: TGTGCCAGCTCACCATCGGGGGACCTCTACGAGCAGTACTTC
D gene: TRBD1; J gene: TRBJ1-4; V gene: TRBV4-2; clone size: -; CDR3 protein: CASSPRQGASEKLFF; CDR3 DNA: TGTGCCAGCAGCCCCCGACAGGGGGCGAGCGAAAAACTGTTTTTT
D gene: TRBD2; J gene: TRBJ2-1; V gene: TRBV7-8; clone size: -; CDR3 protein: CASRRRGGLAAEQFF; CDR3 DNA: TGTGCCAGCAGACGACGTGGGGGACTAGCGGCTGAGCAGTTCTTC
D gene: TRBD2; J gene: TRBJ2-3; V gene: TRBV7-8; clone size: -; CDR3 protein: CASSHGLAVSTDTQYF; CDR3 DNA: TGTGCCAGCAGCCACGGACTAGCGGTGTCCACAGATACGCAGTATTTT
D gene: -; J gene: TRBJ1-1; V gene: TRBV15; clone size: -; CDR3 protein: CATSRDRMAGRAGTEAFF; CDR3 DNA: TGTGCCACCAGCAGAGATCGGATGGCAGGGAGGGCGGGCACTGAAGCTTTCTTT
D gene: -; J gene: TRBJ1-2; V gene: TRBV5-1; clone size: -; CDR3 protein: CASSLDSLNYGYTF; CDR3 DNA: TGCGCCAGCAGCTTGGACAGCCTTAACTATGGCTACACCTTC
D gene: TRBD2; J gene: TRBJ2-3; V gene: TRBV19; clone size: once; CDR3 protein: CASSMTPQQAGKDTQYF; CDR3 DNA: TGTGCCAGTAGTATGACGCCCCAGCAAGCGGGAAAGGATACGCAGTATTTT
D gene: TRBD2; J gene: TRBJ2-3; V gene: TRBV18; clone size: -; CDR3 protein: CASSPLAGVPDTQYF; CDR3 DNA: TGTGCCAGCTCACCACTAGCGGGAGTTCCAGATACGCAGTATTTT
D gene: -; J gene: TRBJ1-2; V gene: TRBV2; clone size: -; CDR3 protein: CASSEGRGSGGYTF; CDR3 DNA: TGTGCCAGCAGTGAAGGCAGGGGATCGGGCGGCTACACCTTC
D gene: TRBD1; J gene: TRBJ2-3; V gene: TRBV4-3; clone size: -; CDR3 protein: CASSQGTGLHTDTQYF; CDR3 DNA: TGCGCCAGCAGCCAAGGGACAGGGCTCCACACAGATACGCAGTATTTT
D gene: TRBD1; J gene: TRBJ1-2; V gene: TRBV30; clone size: -; CDR3 protein: CAWSVQGNGYTF; CDR3 DNA: TGTGCCTGGAGTGTACAGGGGAATGGCTACACCTTC
D gene: -; J gene: TRBJ2-3; V gene: TRBV6-5; clone size: -; CDR3 protein: CASSYSTGRGAQYF; CDR3 DNA: TGTGCCAGCAGTTACTCGACCGGCAGGGGGGCGCAGTATTTT
D gene: -; J gene: TRBJ1-2; V gene: TRBV15; clone size: -; CDR3 protein: CATSRNQGNGYTF; CDR3 DNA: TGTGCCACCAGCAGGAACCAGGGGAACGGCTACACCTTC
D gene: -; J gene: TRBJ2-7; V gene: TRBV20-1; clone size: -; CDR3 protein: CSASGTYRSYEQYF; CDR3 DNA: TGCAGTGCTAGTGGTACGTACAGATCCTACGAGCAGTACTTC
D gene: -; J gene: TRBJ1-5; V gene: TRBV5-5; clone size: -; CDR3 protein: CASSLSRDGTNSNQPQHF; CDR3 DNA: TGTGCCAGCAGCTTGAGCAGGGATGGAACGAATAGCAATCAGCCCCAGCATTTT
D gene: TRBD1; J gene: TRBJ2-7; V gene: TRBV19; clone size: few; CDR3 protein: CASSTQGQGSYEQYF; CDR3 DNA: TGTGCCAGTAGTACTCAGGGACAGGGATCCTACGAGCAGTACTTC
D gene: -; J gene: TRBJ1-3; V gene: TRBV21-1; clone size: once; CDR3 protein: CAGNPGQGAGNTIYF; CDR3 DNA: TGTGCCGGGAACCCGGGACAGGGGGCAGGAAACACCATATATTTT
D gene: -; J gene: TRBJ1-1; V gene: TRBV19; clone size: -; CDR3 protein: CASFPDRNTEAFF; CDR3 DNA: TGTGCCAGTTTTCCGGACAGGAACACTGAAGCTTTCTTT
D gene: TRBD1; J gene: TRBJ2-2; V gene: TRBV19; clone size: few; CDR3 protein: CASSALPGTGGVGATGELFF; CDR3 DNA: TGTGCCAGTAGTGCCCTCCCCGGGACAGGGGGCGTCGGGGCCACCGGGGAGCTGTTTTTT
D gene: -; J gene: TRBJ1-2; V gene: TRBV6-6; clone size: -; CDR3 protein: CASSQGITGGYTF; CDR3 DNA: TGTGCCAGCAGTCAGGGGATCACGGGTGGCTACACCTTC
D gene: -; J gene: TRBJ2-3; V gene: TRBV20-1; clone size: -; CDR3 protein: CSASRPSRSTDTQYF; CDR3 DNA: TGCAGTGCTAGTAGGCCTAGCCGGAGCACAGATACGCAGTATTTT
D gene: -; J gene: TRBJ2-1; V gene: TRBV9; clone size: -; CDR3 protein: CASSVINNGYNEQFF; CDR3 DNA: TGTGCCAGCAGCGTAATAAACAACGGGTACAATGAGCAGTTCTTC
D gene: -; J gene: TRBJ1-6; V gene: TRBV19; clone size: -; CDR3 protein: CASSSGYRSYNSPLHF; CDR3 DNA: TGTGCCAGTAGTTCGGGGTATCGGTCCTATAATTCACCCCTCCACTTT
D gene: TRBD1; J gene: TRBJ1-2; V gene: TRBV2; clone size: -; CDR3 protein: CASSLQGAGYGYTF; CDR3 DNA: TGTGCCAGCAGTCTACAGGGGGCGGGCTATGGCTACACCTTC
D gene: -; J gene: TRBJ1-4; V gene: TRBV5-5; clone size: -; CDR3 protein: CASSQAWANEKLFF; CDR3 DNA: TGTGCCAGCAGTCAGGCCTGGGCTAATGAAAAACTGTTTTTT
D gene: TRBD1; J gene: TRBJ1-5; V gene: TRBV6-2/TRBV6-3; clone size: -; CDR3 protein: CASSGQGGGQPQHF; CDR3 DNA: TGTGCCAGCAGTGGACAGGGGGGAGGGCAGCCCCAGCATTTT
D gene: -; J gene: TRBJ1-4; V gene: TRBV5-1; clone size: few; CDR3 protein: CASRVTVATNEKLFF; CDR3 DNA: TGCGCCAGCAGGGTGACTGTCGCAACTAATGAAAAACTGTTTTTT